Described below is a single T cell receptor (beta chain) sequence and its context. Seattle patient enrollment occurred during active infection, with longitudinal follow-up thereafter. This record belongs to a study of blood T cell repertoires in COVID-19. The wider study: Whether acute or convalescent, the COVID-19 samples came from the United States, Italy and Spain. From T cells, B-cell-depleted T cells, or PBMCs came the material, which was cDNA or gDNA.

The V gene lost 6 bases and the J gene lost 4 bases, with 16 bases spanning the gap. CDR1 SQVTM and CDR2 ANQGSEA come from the germline V gene. The CDR3 runs to 14 residues. Methods used by the authors: It was from reference gene primer amplification that nucleated cell counts were estimated. TCRdb keeps only in-frame clones here, not all; method: immunoSEQ multiplex PCR. The V and J calls and clone size were taken over from that table, and D and trimming were inferred from the DNA. The sample lists under 400,000 clones, approximately 87% seen once, with roughly 2.8% in the top ten. The chain is built from TRBV29-1 and TRBJ2-1, with D perhaps matching TRBD2 (5 bases). Sequencing was performed on peripheral blood. This clonotype originated in a woman aged 25 to 39 with COVID-19, enrolled during active disease. In DNA form, the CDR3 reads TGCAGCGTCCCAGCGGCCAGACGATACAATGAGCAGTTCTTC. Its translation is CSVPAARRYNEQFF.